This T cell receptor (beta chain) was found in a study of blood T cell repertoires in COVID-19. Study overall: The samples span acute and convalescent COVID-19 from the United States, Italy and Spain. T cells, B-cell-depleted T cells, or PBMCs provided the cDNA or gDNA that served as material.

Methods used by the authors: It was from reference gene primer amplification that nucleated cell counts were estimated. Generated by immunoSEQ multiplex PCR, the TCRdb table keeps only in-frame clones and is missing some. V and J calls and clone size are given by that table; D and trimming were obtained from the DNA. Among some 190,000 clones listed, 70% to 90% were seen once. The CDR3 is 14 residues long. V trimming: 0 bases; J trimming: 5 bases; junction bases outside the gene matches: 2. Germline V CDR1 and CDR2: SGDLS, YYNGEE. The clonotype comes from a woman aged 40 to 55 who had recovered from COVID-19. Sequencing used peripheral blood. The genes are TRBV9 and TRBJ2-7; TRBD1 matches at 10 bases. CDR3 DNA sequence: TGTGCCAGCAGCGTAGGGGACAGGGGCAACGAGCAGTACTTC. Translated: CASSVGDRGNEQYF.